These 2 T cell receptor beta chains came from one sample sequenced in a study of cytomegalovirus exposure and HLA in healthy donors. Clones were read by immunoSEQ multiplex PCR, and TCRdb kept only the in-frame ones, dropping some. Here the sample spans 76,000 or so clones, approximately 95% being singletons. Sequenced: PBMCs. Receptors originate from a woman aged 18 to 35 in good health and CMV-seropositive.

V and J are TRBV5-4 and TRBJ2-5; 11 nucleotides align to TRBD2. The CDR3 spans 15 residues. Germline-derived CDR1 and CDR2 are SGHNT and YYREEE (reference sequence). Trimming removed 2 bases from V and 5 bases from J; junction bases left unmatched: 5. The CDR3 nucleotides are TGTGCCAGCAGCTTAATTAGCGGGGGGGAGGAGACCCAGTACTTC. Translating it yields CASSLISGGEETQYF.

The V call is TRBV29-1, the J call TRBJ2-5; 11 bases fit TRBD1. Germline loops: CDR1 SQVTM, CDR2 ANQGSEA. This CDR3 is 15 amino acids long. The junction had 6 bases not matched to a gene; V was cut back by 3 bases and J by 3 bases. The CDR3 here is CSVDGQGAWEETQYF. The CDR3 nucleotides read TGCAGCGTTGACGGACAGGGGGCTTGGGAAGAGACCCAGTACTTC.